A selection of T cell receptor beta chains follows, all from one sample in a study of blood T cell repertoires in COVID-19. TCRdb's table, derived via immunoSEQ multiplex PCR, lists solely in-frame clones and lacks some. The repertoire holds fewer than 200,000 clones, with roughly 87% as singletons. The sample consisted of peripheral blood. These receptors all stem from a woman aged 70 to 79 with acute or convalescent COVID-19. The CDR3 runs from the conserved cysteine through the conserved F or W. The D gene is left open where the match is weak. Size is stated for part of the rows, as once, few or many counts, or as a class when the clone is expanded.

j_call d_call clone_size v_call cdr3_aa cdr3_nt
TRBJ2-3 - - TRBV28 CASSSAWATDTQYF TGTGCCAGCTCATCCGCCTGGGCCACAGATACGCAGTATTTT
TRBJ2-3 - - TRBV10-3 CAIRDDRTSTDTQYF TGTGCCATCAGGGATGACAGAACTAGCACAGATACGCAGTATTTT
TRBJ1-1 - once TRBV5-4 CASSPRQFTEAFF TGTGCCAGCAGCCCAAGACAATTTACTGAAGCTTTCTTT
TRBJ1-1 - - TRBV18 CASSPQITGSEAFF TGTGCCAGCTCACCACAAATAACGGGGAGTGAAGCTTTCTTT
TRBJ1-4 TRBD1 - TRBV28 CASRQQGYGEKLFF TGTGCCAGCAGACAACAGGGGTATGGGGAAAAACTGTTTTTT
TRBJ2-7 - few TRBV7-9 CASSPPRGPREQYF TGTGCCAGCAGCCCCCCTAGAGGGCCGAGGGAGCAGTACTTC
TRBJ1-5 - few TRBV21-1 CASSPRCQVINQPQHF TGTGCCAGCAGTCCCCGGTGTCAGGTAATAAATCAGCCCCAGCATTTT
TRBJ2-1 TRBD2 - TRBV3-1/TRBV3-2 CASSQGLAGYNEQFF TGTGCCAGCAGCCAAGGACTAGCGGGGTACAATGAGCAGTTCTTC
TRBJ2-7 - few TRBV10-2 CASSEAAEGEQYF TGCGCCAGCAGTGAGGCGGCAGAAGGCGAGCAGTACTTC
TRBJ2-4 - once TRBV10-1 CASSDTGPLAKNIQYF TGCGCCAGCAGTGACACAGGACCACTAGCCAAAAACATTCAGTACTTC
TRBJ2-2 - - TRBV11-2 CASSLTGNTGELFF TGTGCCAGCAGCTTGACAGGGAACACCGGGGAGCTGTTTTTT
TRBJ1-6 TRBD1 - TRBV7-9 CASSPGQLRSPLHF TGTGCCAGCAGCCCGGGACAGTTAAGGTCACCCCTCCACTTT
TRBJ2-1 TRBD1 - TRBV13 CASSLRTGGIGNEQFF TGTGCCAGCAGCTTACGGACAGGGGGCATTGGCAATGAGCAGTTCTTC
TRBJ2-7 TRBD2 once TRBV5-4 CASSLAMWAGASNEQYF TGTGCCAGCAGCTTGGCTATGTGGGCGGGAGCTAGCAACGAGCAGTACTTC
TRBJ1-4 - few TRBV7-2 CASSWAGYNEKLFF TGTGCCAGCAGCTGGGCCGGTTATAATGAAAAACTGTTTTTT
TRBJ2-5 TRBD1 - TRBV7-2 CASSKSRTGVETQYF TGTGCCAGCAGCAAAAGTCGGACAGGGGTGGAAACCCAGTACTTC
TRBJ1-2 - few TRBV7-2 CASSLIRSSGGYTF TGTGCCAGCAGCTTAATAAGGAGCTCGGGGGGCTACACCTTC
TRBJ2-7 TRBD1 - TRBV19 CASSTRTGDPYEQYF TGTGCCAGTAGTACTAGGACAGGGGATCCCTACGAGCAGTACTTC
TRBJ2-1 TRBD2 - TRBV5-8 CASSWTSGEYNEQFF TGTGCCAGCAGCTGGACTAGCGGGGAGTACAATGAGCAGTTCTTC